This T cell receptor (beta chain) is drawn from a study of regulatory T cells in long-lasting Graves disease. This clonotype was seen ten or more times. CDR3 length: 14 residues. V lost 5 bases and J lost 1, with 11 bases in between. The germline V gene encodes CDR1 SGHTA and CDR2 FQGTGA. Arm-PCR of CDR3 regions and iRepertoire HTBI primers were the basis on which TCR beta libraries were built. One entry per CDR3 protein results from TCRdb running MiXCR on the multiplex PCR reads. The sample includes some 350,000 distinct CDR3 sequences, about 17% of them seen just once. Indicated time point: newly diagnosed GD, antithyroid drugs for less than 3 months. Preparation of the TCR library used RNA extracted from PBMCs. These data were likewise used in another study, on T cells in Graves' hyperthyroidism and ophthalmopathy.

This chain links TRBV7-3 with TRBJ2-5; tentatively, D is TRBD2 (6 bases). Sequenced here: peripheral blood mononuclear cells (PBMCs), sampled at new diagnosis, from a patient treated with antithyroid drugs. The clonotype comes from a woman aged 18-30 years with Graves disease. The DNA for the CDR3 is TGTGCCAGCAGCGGCGGGACTTTCCAAGAGACCCAGTACTTC. This codes for CASSGGTFQETQYF.